This TCR beta chain is from a study of control samples from healthy donors and cancer patients (dated by TCRdb to 2019 to 2021). Points on this clone: The clone's antigen remains unknown. Per-nucleotide qualities are absent, and no much larger clonotype sits a single base away.

Libraries were prepared through the immunoSEQ multiplex PCR assay. The clones in this table, taken by TCRdb from immuneACCESS, are in-frame only. Not every clone is retained; where verified, under half of the shortfall comes from an unresolved V gene, and the cause of the rest is unknown. A total of 130,000 to 150,000 clones appear in this sample, more than 90% of them only once. The ten largest clones add up to about 3% of the sample. V and J are trimmed by 11 bases and 6 bases, and the gene matches miss 9 bases of the junction. The CDR3 goes from the cysteine to the phenylalanine over 13 residues. The kept DNA is CDR3 alone, 39 bases in frame from the first base. Per the germline V gene, SNHLY is the CDR1 and FYNNEI is the CDR2.

Sequences were obtained from blood. The TCR sequence derives from a man younger than 45 in good health. This chain joins TRBV2 to TRBJ1-2; TRBD1 lines up with 10 middle nucleotides. The nucleotide sequence reads TGTGCCGGGTGGACAGGGGGAGGTGATGGCTACACCTTC. This encodes CAGWTGGGDGYTF.